The entry below describes one T cell receptor beta chain. V gave up 2 bases and J gave up 2 bases, with 25 bases separating them. Germline values: CDR1 LGHNA, CDR2 YNFKEQ. This CDR3 is 19 amino acids long. In the PCR, 60 Vbeta and 13 Jbeta primers were used. TCRdb's copy holds only in-frame clones and misses some; the assay was immunoSEQ multiplex PCR. The sample records 210,000 or so clones, around 80% being singletons. This entry is derived from a study of cytomegalovirus exposure and HLA in healthy donors. Study-level background: Drawn from HLA-typed donors, approximately 86 million unique TCRs were held in an early data release.

The clonotype comes from a boy between 10 and 17 years old in good health and CMV-seronegative. Specimen: PBMCs. The chain couples TRBV4-2 to TRBJ2-7, with a tentative D call TRBD1 (5 bases). The DNA for the CDR3 is TGTGCCAGCAGCCAAAGTCCCCCGCAGGACACCTCATTCCCCTACGAGCAGTACTTC. Translating gives CASSQSPPQDTSFPYEQYF.